This section outlines one T cell receptor (beta chain) sequence together with its context. This table comes from immunoSEQ multiplex PCR, and its TCRdb copy is limited to in-frame clones, with some not included. The table records hundreds of thousands of clones, approximately 86% of them present only once. The germline V gene has CDR1 SEHNR and CDR2 FQNEAQ (reference sequence). The CDR3 contains 15 residues. The V gene lost 6 bases and the J gene lost 2 bases, with 14 bases spanning the gap. The sample comes from a study of blood T cell repertoires in COVID-19. Study-wide context: There were acute and convalescent COVID-19 samples, and they came from the United States, Italy and Spain.

In the 2 weeks before study entry, exposed participants met a COVID-19 case, which was PCR-confirmed or clinician-diagnosed. The sequencing sample was made of PBMCs or T cells enriched from blood (not recorded which). The V and J genes are TRBV7-9 and TRBJ1-5; a weak D match, TRBD1 (5 bases). This TCR came from a woman younger than 45 who had been exposed to COVID-19. In nucleotides, the CDR3 is TGTGCCAGCAGTTTGGGCGGGGGACGCAATCAGCCCCAGCATTTT. Its protein product is CASSLGGGRNQPQHF.